This T cell receptor (beta chain) derives from a study of vaccination and CD4 T cells after COVID-19. This clonotype was counted a few times. Its antigen remains unknown. The V segment lost 5 bases and the J segment 5 bases; nucleotides outside the gene matches: 9. The CDR3 is made up of 16 amino acids. The germline CDR1 and CDR2 sequences are MNHEY and SMNVEV (reference sequence). At the Johns Hopkins FTIC core, DNA taken from cultured CD4+ T cells was sequenced by way of the Oncomine TCR Beta short-read assay. TCRdb fed the PCR reads into MiXCR, producing one record per CDR3 protein. The sample has about 12,000 distinct CDR3 sequences, 45% to 60% seen once. The treatment here: roughly 11-day PBMC culture with coronavirus spike peptide pools or control peptides (ViraFEST assay).

This specimen consisted of cultured CD4+ T cells from blood, obtained after SARS-CoV-2 vaccination. The chain uses TRBV27 and TRBJ2-5, with 12 bases lining up with TRBD1. This clonotype was sampled from a human donor with COVID-19. As DNA, the CDR3 is TGTGCCAGCAGTCTATGGGGACAGGGGGCACAGGAGACCCAGTACTTC. This gives the protein CASSLWGQGAQETQYF.